The next 15 T cell receptor beta chains were all read from a single sample in a study of cytomegalovirus exposure and HLA in healthy donors. Primers: 60 Vbeta forward and 13 Jbeta reverse. Produced via immunoSEQ multiplex PCR; TCRdb's table is partial and in-frame only. This repertoire shows nearly 200,000 clones, 70% to 85% found once; its top ten account for roughly 0.1%. The sequenced sample consisted of PBMCs. The source of these receptors is a boy aged 2-15 years in good health and CMV-seronegative.

The CDR3 nucleotides are TGTGCCTGGAGTAAACATCCCGGACAGGGGGCCAATCAGCCCCAGCATTTT. Encoded protein: CAWSKHPGQGANQPQHF. This rearrangement joins TRBV30 to TRBJ1-5; 11 bases fit TRBD1. The CDR3 contains 17 residues. Germline lookup yields CDR1 GTSNPN and CDR2 SVGIG (reference sequence). Trimming removed 2 bases from V and 3 bases from J; junction bases left unmatched: 9.

The chain's CDR3 is CASSTSGGFTGELFF. In nucleotides, the CDR3 is TGTGCCAGCAGCACTAGCGGGGGGTTCACCGGGGAGCTGTTTTTT. The V call is TRBV7-6, the J call TRBJ2-2; 12 nucleotides align to TRBD2. This CDR3 is built from 15 residues. From germline, CDR1 is SGHVS and CDR2 FNYEAQ. Trimming took 5 bases from V and 4 from J; bases not matched to a gene: 2.

This clone occurred once. The J gene is TRBJ2-3, the V gene TRBV5-1; 12 bases are a match to TRBD2. CDR1 and CDR2 (germline): SGHRS, YFSETQ. This CDR3 is 17 amino acids long. V lost 3 bases, J lost 6 bases, and 11 bases stayed unmatched. The CDR3 coding sequence is TGCGCCAGCAGCTCACCCGGCCGGACTAGCGGGGTTGATACGCAGTATTTT. Amino acids: CASSSPGRTSGVDTQYF. Full variable domain (missing parts from reference TRBV5-1 and TRBJ2-3): KAGVTQTPRYLIKTRGQQVTLSCSPISGHRSVSWYQQTPGQGLQFLFEYFSETQRNKGNFPGRFSGRQFSNSRSEMNVSTLELGDSALYLCASSSPGRTSGVDTQYFGPGTRLTVL.

This chain joins TRBV7-6 and TRBJ1-4; 8 bases match TRBD1. The V and J ends lost 2 bases and 6 bases, in that order; junction bases with no gene match: 5. Germline CDR1 SGHVS, CDR2 FNYEAQ. CDR3 length: 15 amino acids. DNA for the CDR3: TGTGCCAGCAGCTTACGGTGGGGACAGGATGAAAAACTGTTTTTT. This gives the protein CASSLRWGQDEKLFF.

The chain employs TRBV4-2 and TRBJ1-1; D is ambiguous. The germline V gene has CDR1 LGHNA and CDR2 YNFKEQ. This CDR3 has 16 amino acids. V was trimmed by 1 base and J by 0 bases, leaving 12 bases between them. CDR3 protein: CASSQVVRHLNTEAFF. Written as DNA, the CDR3 is TGTGCCAGCAGCCAAGTGGTTCGACACTTGAACACTGAAGCTTTCTTT.

The CDR3 is CASSLRYGPGNQPQHF. The CDR3 nucleotides are TGTGCCAGCAGCTTAAGATATGGGCCGGGCAATCAGCCCCAGCATTTT. This sequence joins TRBV7-2 and TRBJ1-5; D call uncertain. The CDR3 has 16 residues. Germline V gene sequence: CDR1 SGHTA, CDR2 FQGNSA. Trimming took 2 bases from V and 2 from J, leaving 13 bases between them.

The rearrangement joins TRBV19 to TRBJ1-2, with unresolved D. The germline CDR1 and CDR2 sequences are LNHDA and SQIVND (reference sequence). The CDR3 sequence is 12 residues long. Trimming left V 4 bases short and J 5 bases short, with 8 bases between. The CDR3 DNA is TGTGCCAGTAGTAGGCGGGATTATGGCTACACCTTC. Amino acid sequence: CASSRRDYGYTF.

The J gene is TRBJ2-1, the V gene TRBV19, with D possibly being TRBD1 (6 bases). Germline V gene sequence: CDR1 LNHDA, CDR2 SQIVND (reference sequence). V lost 3 bases and J lost 14, with 23 bases in between. CDR3 length: 15 amino acids. The CDR3 loop reads CASSISSGQPLGEFF. The CDR3 nucleotides read TGTGCCAGTAGTATTAGTTCAGGACAGCCCCTAGGGGAGTTCTTC.

The rearrangement joins TRBV15 to TRBJ1-2; 7 bases fit TRBD1. The V gene end was trimmed by 0 bases and the J gene end by 7 bases; junction bases not matched to a gene: 5. The germline V gene encodes CDR1 LNHNV and CDR2 YYDKDF (reference sequence). This CDR3 has 14 residues. This CDR3 is CATSRDLAGGGYTF. DNA of the CDR3: TGTGCCACCAGCAGAGATTTGGCAGGGGGTGGCTACACCTTC. Filled out from reference TRBV15 and TRBJ1-2, the complete variable domain reads DAMVIQNPRYQVTQFGKPVTLSCSQTLNHNVMYWYQQKSSQAPKLLFHYYDKDFNNEADTPDNFQSRRPNTSFCFLDIRSPGLGDTAMYLCATSRDLAGGGYTFGSGTRLTVV.

The chain joins TRBV7-9 to TRBJ2-2; 8 bases fit TRBD2. Germline assignment: CDR1 SEHNR and CDR2 FQNEAQ (reference sequence). The CDR3 runs to 16 residues. The V segment lost 4 bases and the J segment 0 bases; nucleotides outside the gene matches: 4. The CDR3 nucleotides are TGTGCCAGCAGCTACGGACTAGCAGCGAACACCGGGGAGCTGTTTTTT. Translated, it gives CASSYGLAANTGELFF. The variable domain in full, with the rest retrieved from reference TRBV7-9 and TRBJ2-2, is DTGVSQNPRHKITKRGQNVTFRCDPISEHNRLYWYRQTLGQGPEFLTYFQNEAQLEKSRLLSDRFSAERPKGSFSTLEIQRTEQGDSAMYLCASSYGLAANTGELFFGEGSRLTVL.

The chain combines TRBV2 with TRBJ1-2, with TRBD1 identical over 8 bases. The V gene's germline CDR1 is SNHLY and CDR2 FYNNEI. J lost 4 bases, V lost 9 bases, and 4 bases had no gene match. The CDR3 sequence is 12 residues long. The CDR3: CARTGTGYGYTF. Written as DNA, the CDR3 is TGTGCCAGGACCGGGACAGGCTATGGCTACACCTTC.

V usage is TRBV4-1 and J usage is TRBJ2-7, with 7 bases aligning to TRBD2. The J segment lost 3 bases and the V segment lost 3 bases, leaving 11 bases of the junction unmatched. In germline, CDR1 is MGHRA, CDR2 YSYEKL. This CDR3 is 16 amino acids long. CDR3 region: CASSQAPRGVYYEQYF. For the CDR3, the DNA is TGCGCCAGCAGCCAGGCACCTCGGGGGGTTTACTACGAGCAGTACTTC.

V gene TRBV5-1 combines with J gene TRBJ1-1, with a weak D call TRBD1 (6 bases). The V end was cut by 1 base, the J end by 1 base, with 11 bases between. This CDR3 region has 15 residues. In germline, CDR1 is SGHRS, CDR2 YFSETQ. The CDR3 loop reads CASSLPWTENTEAFF. CDR3 DNA: TGCGCCAGCAGCTTGCCCTGGACAGAGAACACTGAAGCTTTCTTT.

The V call is TRBV5-4, the J call TRBJ1-2, with D maybe TRBD1 (6 bases). This CDR3 contains 14 residues. The V gene lost 5 bases and the J gene lost 8 bases, with 19 bases spanning the gap. Germline CDR1 reads SGHNT; CDR2 reads YYREEE (reference sequence). CDR3 residues: CASREGGSLIGYTF. DNA of the CDR3: TGTGCCAGCAGAGAGGGGGGGAGCTTGATCGGCTACACCTTC. Filled out from reference TRBV5-4 and TRBJ1-2, the complete variable domain reads ETGVTQSPTHLIKTRGQQVTLRCSSQSGHNTVSWYQQALGQGPQFIFQYYREEENGRGNFPPRFSGLQFPNYSSELNVNALELDDSALYLCASREGGSLIGYTFGSGTRLTVV.

This clone has a handful of counts. This chain connects TRBV5-1 to TRBJ1-6; TRBD1 is a possible D gene (5 bases). Trimming left V 5 bases short and J 4 bases short, with 10 bases between. There are 14 residues in the CDR3. From germline, CDR1 is SGHRS and CDR2 YFSETQ. The DNA for the CDR3 is TGCGCCAGCAGGCTCGACAGTTATAATTCACCCCTCCACTTT. This translates into CASRLDSYNSPLHF.